This T cell receptor beta chain was profiled in a study of T cell responses to AZD1222 COVID-19 vaccine. Study background: Analysis merged second doses at about 4 or about 12 weeks.

The CDR3 contains 17 residues. General study points: CD4 TCRs linked to vaccination spanned spike, dominating at 160-218 and 743-854. It was only after the peak T cell response that any repertoires were sampled.

The table came from immunoSEQ multiplex PCR; TCRdb's copy has only in-frame clones and leaves some out. This sample has about 180,000 clones, with just over 85% found just once. Details on this clone: What it binds is unknown.

This rearrangement joins TRBV21-1 to TRBJ1-3. TRBV21-1 is a documented pseudogene. The sequenced sample was peripheral blood, obtained on day 0 of AZD1222 vaccination. This sequence originates from an adult in good health. CDR3 DNA: TGTGCCAGCACGCAAAACCGGGATCTGAGCTCTGGAAACACCATATATTTT. This gives the protein CASTQNRDLSSGNTIYF.